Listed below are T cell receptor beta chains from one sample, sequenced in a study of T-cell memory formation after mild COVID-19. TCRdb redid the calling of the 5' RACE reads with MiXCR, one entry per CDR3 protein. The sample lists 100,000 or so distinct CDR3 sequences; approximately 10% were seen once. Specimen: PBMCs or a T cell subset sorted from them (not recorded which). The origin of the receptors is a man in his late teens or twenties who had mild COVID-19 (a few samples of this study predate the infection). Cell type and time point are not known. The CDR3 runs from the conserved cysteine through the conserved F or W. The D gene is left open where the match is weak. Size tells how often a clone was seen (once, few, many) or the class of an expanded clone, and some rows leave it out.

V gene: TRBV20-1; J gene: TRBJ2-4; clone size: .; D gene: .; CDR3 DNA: TGCAGTGCCCCTGACAACAAAAACATTCAGTACTTC; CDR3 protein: CSAPDNKNIQYF
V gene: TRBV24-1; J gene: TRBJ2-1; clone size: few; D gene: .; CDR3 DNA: TGTGCCACCAGTGATTCGGCAGGGGCGAATGAGCAGTTCTTC; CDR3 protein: CATSDSAGANEQFF
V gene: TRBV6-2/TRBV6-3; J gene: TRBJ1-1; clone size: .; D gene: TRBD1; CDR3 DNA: TGTGCCAGCAGTCCGAACAGGGGGGCTGAAGCTTTCTTT; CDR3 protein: CASSPNRGAEAFF
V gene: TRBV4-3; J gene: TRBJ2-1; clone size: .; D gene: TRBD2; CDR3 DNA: TGCGCCAGCAGCCAAGATCTTTTGGCTAGCGGGGGGTACAATGAGCAGTTCTTC; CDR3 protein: CASSQDLLASGGYNEQFF
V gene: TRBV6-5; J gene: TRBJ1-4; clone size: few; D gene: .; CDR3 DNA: TGTGCCAGCAGTTACACCGGTAATGAAAAACTGTTTTTT; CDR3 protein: CASSYTGNEKLFF
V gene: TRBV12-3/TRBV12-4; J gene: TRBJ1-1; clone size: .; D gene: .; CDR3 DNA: TGTGCCAGCAGCCCGGATCTCACTGAAGCTTTCTTT; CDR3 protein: CASSPDLTEAFF
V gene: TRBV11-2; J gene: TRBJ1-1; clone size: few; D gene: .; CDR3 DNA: TGTGCCAGCGGGGGGAAGGACACTGAAGCTTTCTTT; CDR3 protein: CASGGKDTEAFF
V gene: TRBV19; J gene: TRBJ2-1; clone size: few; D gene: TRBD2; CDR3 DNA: TGTGCCAGTAGTGAGTTAGCGGGGAATGAGCAGTTCTTC; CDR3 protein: CASSELAGNEQFF
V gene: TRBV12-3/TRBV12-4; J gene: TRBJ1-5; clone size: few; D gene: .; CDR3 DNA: TGTGCCAGCAGTTTATTCGTGGGTTCTGGCAATCAGCCCCAGCATTTT; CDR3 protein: CASSLFVGSGNQPQHF
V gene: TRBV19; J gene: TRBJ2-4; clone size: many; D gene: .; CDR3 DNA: TGTGCCAGTAGTATTCCCCCAATTAACATTCAGTACTTC; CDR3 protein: CASSIPPINIQYF
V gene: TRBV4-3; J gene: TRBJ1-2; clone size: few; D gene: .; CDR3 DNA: TGCGCCAGCAGCCGCCCGGGGACATCGCTGGGCTACACCTTC; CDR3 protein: CASSRPGTSLGYTF
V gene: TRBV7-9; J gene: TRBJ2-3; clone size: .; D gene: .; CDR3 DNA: TGTGCCAGCAGCCTTAATTTGGGGGGCAACGTGGATACGCAGTATTTT; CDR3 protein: CASSLNLGGNVDTQYF
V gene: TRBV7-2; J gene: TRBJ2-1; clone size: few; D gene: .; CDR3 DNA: TGTGCCAGCAGCCTACTAGCTTGGTATGAGCAGTTCTTC; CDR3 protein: CASSLLAWYEQFF
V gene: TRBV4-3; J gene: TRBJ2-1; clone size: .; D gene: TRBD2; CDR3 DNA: TGCGCCAGCAGCCGAGGCGGGGGGGCCGACAATGAGCAGTTCTTC; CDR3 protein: CASSRGGGADNEQFF
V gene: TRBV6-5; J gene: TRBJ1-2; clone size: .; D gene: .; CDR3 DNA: TGTGCCAGCAGTCAACCCCCCGGGGAGGGGGGCTACACCTTC; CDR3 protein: CASSQPPGEGGYTF
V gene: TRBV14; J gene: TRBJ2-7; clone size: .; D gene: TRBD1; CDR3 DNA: TGTGCCAGCAGCTCCCTTGGGACAGGGAGGAGGTACGAGCAGTACTTC; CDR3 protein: CASSSLGTGRRYEQYF
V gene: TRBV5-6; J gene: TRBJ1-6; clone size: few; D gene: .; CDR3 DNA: TGTGCCAGCAGCTTGGAGGAGAGCTCCTATAATTCACCCCTCCACTTT; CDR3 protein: CASSLEESSYNSPLHF
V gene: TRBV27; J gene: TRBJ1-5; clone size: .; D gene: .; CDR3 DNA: TGTGCCAGCACTACGGGGTTTCAGCCCCAGCATTTT; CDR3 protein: CASTTGFQPQHF
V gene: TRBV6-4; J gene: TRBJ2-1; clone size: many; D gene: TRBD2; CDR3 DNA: TGTGCCAGCAGTGCTAGCGGGGGCTCCTACAATGAGCAGTTCTTC; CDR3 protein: CASSASGGSYNEQFF
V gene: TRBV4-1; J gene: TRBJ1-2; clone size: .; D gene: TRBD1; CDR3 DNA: TGCGCCAGCAGCCTAGAGGGGGCAGATGGCTACACCTTC; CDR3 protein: CASSLEGADGYTF
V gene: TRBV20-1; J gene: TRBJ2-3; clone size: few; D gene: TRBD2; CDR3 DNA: TGCAGTGCTAGAGACGAGACTAGCGGGATCATGAATACGCAGTATTTT; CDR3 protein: CSARDETSGIMNTQYF
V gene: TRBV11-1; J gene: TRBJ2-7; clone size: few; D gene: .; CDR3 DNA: TGTGCCAGCAGCCCGCCCTCCTCCTACGAGCAGTACTTC; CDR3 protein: CASSPPSSYEQYF
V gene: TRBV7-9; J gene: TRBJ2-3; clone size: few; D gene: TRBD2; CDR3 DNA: TGTGCCAGCAGCTTGTTCGGGGGGGCAGGTGATACGCAGTATTTT; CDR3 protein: CASSLFGGAGDTQYF
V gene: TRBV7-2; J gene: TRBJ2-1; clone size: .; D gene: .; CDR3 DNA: TGTGCCAGCAGCTTAAGGGATACTAGTTCGTTGAAGAATGAGCAGTTCTTC; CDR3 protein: CASSLRDTSSLKNEQFF